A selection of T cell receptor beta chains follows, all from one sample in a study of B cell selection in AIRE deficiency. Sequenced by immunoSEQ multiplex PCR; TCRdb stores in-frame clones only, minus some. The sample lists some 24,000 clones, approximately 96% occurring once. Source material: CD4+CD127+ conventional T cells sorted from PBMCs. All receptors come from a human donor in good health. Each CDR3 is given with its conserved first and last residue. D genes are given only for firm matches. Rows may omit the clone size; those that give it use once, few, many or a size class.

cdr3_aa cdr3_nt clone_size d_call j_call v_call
CSASIYNEQFF TGCAGTGCTAGCATTTACAATGAGCAGTTCTTC - - TRBJ2-1 TRBV20-1
CASSLAGTDNQPQHF TGTGCCAGCAGCTTAGCGGGGACAGACAATCAGCCCCAGCATTTT - TRBD1 TRBJ1-5 TRBV11-2
CASSYSGTGDEKLFF TGTGCCAGCAGTTACTCCGGGACAGGGGACGAAAAACTGTTTTTT - TRBD1 TRBJ1-4 TRBV6-9
CASSFGGAGTDTQYF TGCGCCAGCAGCTTTGGGGGCGCAGGCACAGATACGCAGTATTTT - - TRBJ2-3 TRBV5-1
CASSFGSLYGYTF TGCGCCAGCAGCTTCGGTAGTCTCTATGGCTACACCTTC - - TRBJ1-2 TRBV5-1
CASSLRSVVTGELFF TGTGCCAGCAGCTTACGCTCTGTTGTCACCGGGGAGCTGTTTTTT - - TRBJ2-2 TRBV7-9
CASSRGQGPFNTEAFF TGTGCCAGCTCCCGAGGACAGGGCCCTTTTAACACTGAAGCTTTCTTT - TRBD1 TRBJ1-1 TRBV18
CASSLGHSGGLTDTQYF TGTGCCAGCAGCTTAGGACACAGCGGGGGCCTCACAGATACGCAGTATTTT - TRBD2 TRBJ2-3 TRBV7-8
CASSPMAGTGELFF TGCGCCAGCAGCCCAATGGCGGGTACCGGGGAGCTGTTTTTT - - TRBJ2-2 TRBV5-1
CASRQGANTEAFF TGTGCCAGCAGACAGGGGGCGAACACTGAAGCTTTCTTT - TRBD1 TRBJ1-1 TRBV6-5
CASSADRVGEQFF TGCGCCAGCAGCGCGGACAGGGTCGGGGAGCAGTTCTTC once TRBD1 TRBJ2-1 TRBV10-1
CASGLGRGSWQPQHF TGTGCTAGTGGTTTGGGCAGGGGGTCGTGGCAGCCCCAGCATTTT few TRBD1 TRBJ1-5 TRBV12-5
CASSPPGLAGGTDTQYF TGTGCCAGCTCACCACCGGGCTTAGCGGGGGGGACAGATACGCAGTATTTT once TRBD2 TRBJ2-3 TRBV18
CASSLPQGAHQPQHF TGTGCCAGCAGTTTGCCCCAGGGGGCCCATCAGCCCCAGCATTTT once TRBD1 TRBJ1-5 TRBV28
CASSLGDSSNQPQHF TGTGCCAGCAGCTTAGGGGACAGTAGCAATCAGCCCCAGCATTTT - TRBD1 TRBJ1-5 TRBV7-8
CASSSLASSYEQYF TGCGCCAGCAGCTCTTTAGCCAGCTCCTACGAGCAGTACTTC once - TRBJ2-7 TRBV5-1
CASSPSRAPGELFF TGTGCCAGCAGCCCCTCTCGGGCCCCCGGGGAGCTGTTTTTT - - TRBJ2-2 TRBV7-9